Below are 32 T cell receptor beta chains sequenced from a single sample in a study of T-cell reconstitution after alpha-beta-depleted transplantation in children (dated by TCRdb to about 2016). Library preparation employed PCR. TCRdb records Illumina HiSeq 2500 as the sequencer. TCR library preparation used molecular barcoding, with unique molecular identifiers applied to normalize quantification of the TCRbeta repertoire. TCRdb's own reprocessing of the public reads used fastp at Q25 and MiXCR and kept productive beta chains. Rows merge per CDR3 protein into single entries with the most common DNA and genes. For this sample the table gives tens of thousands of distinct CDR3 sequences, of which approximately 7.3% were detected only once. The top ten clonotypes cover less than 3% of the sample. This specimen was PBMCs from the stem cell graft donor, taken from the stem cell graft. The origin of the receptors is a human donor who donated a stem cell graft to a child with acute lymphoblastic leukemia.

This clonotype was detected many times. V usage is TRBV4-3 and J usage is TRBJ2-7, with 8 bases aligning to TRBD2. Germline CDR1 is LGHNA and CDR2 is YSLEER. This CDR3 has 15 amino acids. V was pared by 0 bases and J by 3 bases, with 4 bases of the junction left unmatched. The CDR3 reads CASSQETSGFYEQYF. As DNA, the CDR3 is TGCGCCAGCAGCCAAGAAACTAGCGGATTCTACGAGCAGTACTTC.

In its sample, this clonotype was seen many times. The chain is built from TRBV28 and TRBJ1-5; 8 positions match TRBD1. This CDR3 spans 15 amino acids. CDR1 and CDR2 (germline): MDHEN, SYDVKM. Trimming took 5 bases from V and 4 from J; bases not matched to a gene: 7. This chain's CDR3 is CASSPPGTGNQPQHF. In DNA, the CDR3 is TGTGCCAGCAGTCCTCCCGGGACAGGAAATCAGCCCCAGCATTTT. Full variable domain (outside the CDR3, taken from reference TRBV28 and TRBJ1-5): DVKVTQSSRYLVKRTGEKVFLECVQDMDHENMFWYRQDPGLGLRLIYFSYDVKMKEKGDIPEGYSVSREKKERFSLILESASTNQTSMYLCASSPPGTGNQPQHFGDGTRLSIL.

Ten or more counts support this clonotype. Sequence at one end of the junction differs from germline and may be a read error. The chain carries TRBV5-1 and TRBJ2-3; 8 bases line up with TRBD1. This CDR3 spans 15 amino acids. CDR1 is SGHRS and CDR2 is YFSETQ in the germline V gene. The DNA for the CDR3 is TGCGCCAGCAGCTTGGTAGGACAGGGCGCAGATACTCAGTATTTT. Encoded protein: CASSLVGQGADTQYF.

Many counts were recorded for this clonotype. CDR3 region: CASSTQGGYTGELFF. CDR3 nucleotides: TGTGCCAGCAGCACACAGGGGGGATACACCGGGGAGCTGTTTTTT. The genes are TRBV7-3 and TRBJ2-2; 8 bases align to TRBD1. The germline gives CDR1 SGHTA, CDR2 FQGTGA. The length of the CDR3 is 15 residues. V was pared by 5 bases and J by 3 bases, with 5 bases of the junction left unmatched.

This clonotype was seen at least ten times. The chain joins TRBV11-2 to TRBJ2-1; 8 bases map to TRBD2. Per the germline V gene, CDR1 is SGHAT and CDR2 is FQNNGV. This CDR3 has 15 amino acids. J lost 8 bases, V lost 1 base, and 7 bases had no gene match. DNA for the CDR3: TGTGCCAGCAGCTTAGCGGGAGGGGGAAGGGATGAGCAGTTCTTC. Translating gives CASSLAGGGRDEQFF.

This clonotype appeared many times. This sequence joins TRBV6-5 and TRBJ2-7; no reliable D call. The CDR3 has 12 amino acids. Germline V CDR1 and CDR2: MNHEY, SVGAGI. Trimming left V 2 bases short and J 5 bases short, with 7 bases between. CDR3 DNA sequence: TGTGCCAGCAGTTACGTTTGGGACGAGCAGTACTTC. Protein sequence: CASSYVWDEQYF.

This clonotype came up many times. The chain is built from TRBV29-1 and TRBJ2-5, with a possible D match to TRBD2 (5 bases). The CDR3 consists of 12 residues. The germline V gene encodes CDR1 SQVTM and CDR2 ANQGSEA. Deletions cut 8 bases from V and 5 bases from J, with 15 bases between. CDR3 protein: CSLRRPGETQYF. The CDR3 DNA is TGCAGCCTTAGACGACCGGGGGAGACCCAGTACTTC.

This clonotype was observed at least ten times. CDR3 nucleotide sequence: TGTGCCAGCAGCCAAGATTCCAGCGGGGGAGCAGATACGCAGTATTTT. It translates to CASSQDSSGGADTQYF. The genes are TRBV4-2 and TRBJ2-3, with 8 bases fitting TRBD2. J lost 4 bases, V lost 0 bases, and 6 bases had no gene match. This CDR3 region has 16 residues. Germline CDR1 reads LGHNA; CDR2 reads YNFKEQ.

CDR3 DNA sequence: TGTGCCAGCAGCCCCGACAGGGGGGGCAATCAGCCCCAGCATTTT. Its translation is CASSPDRGGNQPQHF. The rearrangement uses TRBV11-2 and TRBJ1-5; 9 bases agree with TRBD1. CDR3 size: 15 residues. In germline, CDR1 is SGHAT, CDR2 FQNNGV. The V gene end was trimmed by 5 bases and the J gene end by 2 bases; junction bases not matched to a gene: 4.

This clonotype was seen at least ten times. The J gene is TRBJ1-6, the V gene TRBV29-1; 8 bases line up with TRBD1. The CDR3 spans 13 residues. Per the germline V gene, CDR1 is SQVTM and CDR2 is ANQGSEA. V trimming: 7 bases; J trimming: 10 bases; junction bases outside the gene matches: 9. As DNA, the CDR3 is TGCAGCGGTCCAGGGGGCCGGAGATCACCCCTCCACTTT. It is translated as CSGPGGRRSPLHF.

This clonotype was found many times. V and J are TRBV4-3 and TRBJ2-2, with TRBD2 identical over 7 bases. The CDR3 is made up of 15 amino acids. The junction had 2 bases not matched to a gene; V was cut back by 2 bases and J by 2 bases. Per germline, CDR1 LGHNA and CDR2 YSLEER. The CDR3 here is CASSQLADNTGELFF. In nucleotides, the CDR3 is TGCGCCAGCAGCCAACTAGCGGATAACACCGGGGAGCTGTTTTTT.

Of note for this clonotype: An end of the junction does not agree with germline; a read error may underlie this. This CDR3 reads CATSQQPLPKTGSGLQLFF. In DNA form, the CDR3 reads TGTGCCACCAGCCAACAGCCTCTCCCCAAGACAGGGAGCGGTTTGCAGCTGTTTTTT. The V and J genes are TRBV3-1 and TRBJ2-2; TRBD1 aligns across 7 bases. This CDR3 spans 19 amino acids. Looked up from germline, CDR1 is LGHDT and CDR2 is YNNKEL (reference sequence).

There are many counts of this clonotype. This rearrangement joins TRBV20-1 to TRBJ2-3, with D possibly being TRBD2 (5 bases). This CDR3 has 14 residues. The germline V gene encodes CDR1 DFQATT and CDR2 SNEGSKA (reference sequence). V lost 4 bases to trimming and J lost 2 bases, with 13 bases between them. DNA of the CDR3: TGCAGTGCTATTGTAGCGCAGGCCACAGATACGCAGTATTTT. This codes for CSAIVAQATDTQYF.

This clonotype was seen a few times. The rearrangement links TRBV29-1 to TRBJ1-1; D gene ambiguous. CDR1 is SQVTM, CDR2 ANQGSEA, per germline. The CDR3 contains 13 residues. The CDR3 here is CRANGQMNTEAFF. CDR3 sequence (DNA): TGCAGAGCAAACGGGCAGATGAACACTGAAGCTTTCTTT.

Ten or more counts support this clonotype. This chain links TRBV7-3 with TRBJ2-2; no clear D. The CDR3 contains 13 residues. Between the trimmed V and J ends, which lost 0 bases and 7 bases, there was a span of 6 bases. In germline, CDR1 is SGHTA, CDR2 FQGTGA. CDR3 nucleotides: TGTGCCAGCAGCTTAACCGAGGTCGGGGAGCTGTTTTTT. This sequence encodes CASSLTEVGELFF. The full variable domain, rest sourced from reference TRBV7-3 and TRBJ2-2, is GAGVSQTPSNKVTEKGKYVELRCDPISGHTALYWYRQSLGQGPEFLIYFQGTGAADDSGLPNDRFFAVRPEGSVSTLKIQRTERGDSAVYLCASSLTEVGELFFGEGSRLTVL.

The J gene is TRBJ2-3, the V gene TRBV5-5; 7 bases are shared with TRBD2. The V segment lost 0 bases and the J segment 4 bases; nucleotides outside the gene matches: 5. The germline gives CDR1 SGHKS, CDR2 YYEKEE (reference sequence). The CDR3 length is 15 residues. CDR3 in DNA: TGTGCCAGCAGCTTGGCCAGCGGGGCCGCAGATACGCAGTATTTT. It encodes CASSLASGAADTQYF. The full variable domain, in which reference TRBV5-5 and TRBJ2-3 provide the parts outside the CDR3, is DAGVTQSPTHLIKTRGQQVTLRCSPISGHKSVSWYQQVLGQGPQFIFQYYEKEERGRGNFPDRFSARQFPNYSSELNVNALLLGDSALYLCASSLASGAADTQYFGPGTRLTVL.

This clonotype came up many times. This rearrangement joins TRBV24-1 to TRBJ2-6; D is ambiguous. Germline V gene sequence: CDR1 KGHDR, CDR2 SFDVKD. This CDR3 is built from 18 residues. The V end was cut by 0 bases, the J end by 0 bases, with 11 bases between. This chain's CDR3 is CATSDLADPSSGANVLTF. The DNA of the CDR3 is TGTGCCACCAGTGATTTGGCTGATCCTAGCTCTGGGGCCAACGTCCTGACTTTC.

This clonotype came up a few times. CDR3 DNA sequence: TGTGCCAGCAGTTCCGGAGGGGAGACCACCGGGGAGCTGTTTTTT. Residues: CASSSGGETTGELFF. This chain joins TRBV28 and TRBJ2-2; possible D gene TRBD2, 6 bases. Germline CDR1 is MDHEN and CDR2 is SYDVKM. The V and J ends lost 4 bases and 4 bases respectively, with 13 bases between them. The CDR3 has 15 residues.

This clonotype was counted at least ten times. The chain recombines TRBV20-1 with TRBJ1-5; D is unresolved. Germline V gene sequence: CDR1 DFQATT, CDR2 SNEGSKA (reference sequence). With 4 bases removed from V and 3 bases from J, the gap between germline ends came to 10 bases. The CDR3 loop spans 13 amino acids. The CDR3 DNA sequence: TGCAGTGCTAAGTCACCAGACAATCAGCCCCAGCATTTT. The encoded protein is CSAKSPDNQPQHF.

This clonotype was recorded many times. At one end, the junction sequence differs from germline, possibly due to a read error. The CDR3 loop is CSSTVGGLGSLLEFF. Here the CDR3 DNA reads TGTTCCAGCACTGTAGGGGGTTTAGGATCTCTCCTTGAGTTCTTC. V usage is TRBV7-9 and J usage is TRBJ2-1; tentatively, D is TRBD1 (6 bases). Germline values: CDR1 SEHNR, CDR2 FQNEAQ (reference sequence). This CDR3 is built from 15 residues.

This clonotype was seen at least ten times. The CDR3 sequence is CSASHSARTEAFF. CDR3 in DNA: TGCAGTGCTAGTCACTCAGCTAGGACTGAAGCTTTCTTT. The chain uses TRBV20-1 and TRBJ1-1; D call uncertain. The CDR3 has 13 residues. CDR1 and CDR2 from the germline V gene are DFQATT and SNEGSKA (reference sequence). Trimming pared 3 bases from V and 5 bases from J, leaving 13 bases between.

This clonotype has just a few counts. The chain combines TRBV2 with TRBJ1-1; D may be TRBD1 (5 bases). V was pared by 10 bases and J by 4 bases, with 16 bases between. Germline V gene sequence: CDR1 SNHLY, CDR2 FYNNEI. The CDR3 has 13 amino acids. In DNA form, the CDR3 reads TGTGCCATCAGGCAGGGATCCGCCACTGAAGCTTTCTTT. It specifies CAIRQGSATEAFF.

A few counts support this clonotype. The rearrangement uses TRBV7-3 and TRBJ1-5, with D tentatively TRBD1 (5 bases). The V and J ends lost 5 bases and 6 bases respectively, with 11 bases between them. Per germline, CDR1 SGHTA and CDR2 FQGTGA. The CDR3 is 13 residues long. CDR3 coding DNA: TGTGCCAGCAGCGCAGGGCCCGGTCAGCCCCAGCATTTT. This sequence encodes CASSAGPGQPQHF.

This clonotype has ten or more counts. This CDR3 reads CASSLTETYNEQFF. The CDR3 coding sequence is TGTGCCAGCAGTTTGACAGAAACCTACAATGAGCAGTTCTTC. This rearrangement joins TRBV6-2 or TRBV6-3 to TRBJ2-1, with a possible D match to TRBD1 (5 bases). Germline V lookup: CDR1 MNHEY, CDR2 SVGEGT. The CDR3 is made up of 14 amino acids. Trimming took 4 bases from V and 2 from J, leaving 9 bases between them.

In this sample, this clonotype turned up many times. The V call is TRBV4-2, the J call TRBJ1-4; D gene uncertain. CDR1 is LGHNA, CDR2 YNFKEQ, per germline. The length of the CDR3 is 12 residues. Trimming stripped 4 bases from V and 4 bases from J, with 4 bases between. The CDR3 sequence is CASSPDNEKLFF. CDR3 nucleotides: TGTGCCAGCAGCCCAGATAATGAAAAACTGTTTTTT.

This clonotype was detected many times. CDR3 protein: CASSSDHTDTQYF. CDR3 in DNA: TGTGCCAGCAGCTCAGATCACACAGATACGCAGTATTTT. The rearrangement links TRBV11-3 to TRBJ2-3; no firm D call. Per the germline V gene, CDR1 is SGHNT and CDR2 is YENEEA. The CDR3 is 13 residues long. V lost 4 bases and J 2 bases, leaving 7 bases between the germline ends.

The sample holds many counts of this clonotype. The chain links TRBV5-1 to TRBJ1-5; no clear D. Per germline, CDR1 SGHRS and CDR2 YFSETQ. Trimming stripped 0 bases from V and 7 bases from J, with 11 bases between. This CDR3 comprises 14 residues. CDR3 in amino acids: CASSLEGHQQPQHF. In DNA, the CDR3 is TGCGCCAGCAGCTTGGAAGGGCATCAACAGCCCCAGCATTTT.

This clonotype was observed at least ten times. The CDR3 loop is CAISPGLATGAQYF. Here the CDR3 DNA reads TGTGCCATCAGCCCGGGACTAGCGACAGGGGCCCAGTACTTC. The chain recombines TRBV10-3 with TRBJ2-5, with TRBD2 matching 10 bases. The CDR3 totals 14 residues. CDR1 is ENHRY, CDR2 SYGVKD, per germline. The junction had 10 bases not matched to a gene; V was cut back by 6 bases and J by 9 bases.

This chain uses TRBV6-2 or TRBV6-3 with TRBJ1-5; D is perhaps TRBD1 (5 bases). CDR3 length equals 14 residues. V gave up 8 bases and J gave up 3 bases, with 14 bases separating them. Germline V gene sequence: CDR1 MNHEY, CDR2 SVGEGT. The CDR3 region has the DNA TGTGCCAGCGGAGGTTGGGGCCTCAATCAGCCCCAGCATTTT. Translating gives CASGGWGLNQPQHF.

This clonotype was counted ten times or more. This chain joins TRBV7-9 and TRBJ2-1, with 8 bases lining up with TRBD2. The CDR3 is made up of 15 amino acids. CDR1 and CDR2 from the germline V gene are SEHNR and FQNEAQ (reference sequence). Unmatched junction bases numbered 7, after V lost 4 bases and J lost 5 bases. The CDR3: CASSSRGGSHNEQFF. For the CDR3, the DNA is TGTGCCAGCAGCTCCCGGGGGGGGTCACACAATGAGCAGTTCTTC.

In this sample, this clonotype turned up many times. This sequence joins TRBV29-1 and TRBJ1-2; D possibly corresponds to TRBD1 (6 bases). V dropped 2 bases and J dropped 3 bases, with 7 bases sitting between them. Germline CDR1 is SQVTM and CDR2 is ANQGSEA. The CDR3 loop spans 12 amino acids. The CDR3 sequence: CSVERGYYGYTF. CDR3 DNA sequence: TGCAGCGTTGAAAGGGGGTACTATGGCTACACCTTC.

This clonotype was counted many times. Written as DNA, the CDR3 is TGTGCCAGCAGTTTCGGCAGCTACGAGCAGTACTTC. The encoded protein is CASSFGSYEQYF. This chain connects TRBV12-3 or TRBV12-4 to TRBJ2-7; D is undetermined. The CDR3 has 12 residues. With 3 bases removed from V and 3 bases from J, the gap between germline ends came to 6 bases.